Sequencing of this T cell receptor (beta chain) was carried out in a study of blood T cells in healthy people across ages. The CDR3 covers 14 residues. Germline CDR1 reads SGHVS; CDR2 reads FQNEAQ. Using a J-beta primer mix together with a sample-barcoded 5' primer, a second PCR was run for roughly 7 to 11 cycles. TCRdb itself ran the 5' RACE reads through MiXCR, one entry per CDR3 protein. The data contain some 1.7 million distinct CDR3 sequences, 28% of them seen just once; the ten biggest clones take up around 7.7%. As concerns this clonotype: Just one base apart from a much larger clone, this may be a read error.

This chain joins TRBV7-8 and TRBJ2-5, with 11 nucleotides matching TRBD2. This sequence originates from a woman under 40 in good health. The sequenced sample was blood. The CDR3 spells CTSTGTSGGETQYF. CDR3 bases: TGTACCAGCACGGGGACTAGCGGAGGAGAGACCCAGTACTTC.